The 23 T cell receptor beta chains below come from one sample, sequenced in a study of T cells in Graves' hyperthyroidism and ophthalmopathy. Amplification of TCR beta CDR3 regions was performed using RNA transcripts as template. The HTBI primer set was used in a first-round RT-PCR of the TCR CDR3. TCRdb analysed the multiplex PCR reads with MiXCR anew, one entry per CDR3 protein. The sample includes hundreds of thousands of distinct CDR3 sequences, 13% to 15% of them seen just once. Sample: blood. The source of these receptors is a woman aged 40-49 years with Graves' hyperthyroidism.

This clonotype was seen at least ten times. The chain joins TRBV20-1 to TRBJ2-7, with D maybe TRBD1 (6 bases). The CDR3 has 13 amino acids. CDR1 and CDR2 (germline): DFQATT, SNEGSKA (reference sequence). The V and J ends lost 3 bases and 1 base respectively, with 10 bases between them. The CDR3 bases are TGCAGTGCTAGTGTGACAGGATCCTACGAGCAGTACTTC. It encodes CSASVTGSYEQYF.

This clonotype has only a few counts. A much more abundant neighbour one base away suggests this may be a read error. The V gene is TRBV11-2, the J gene TRBJ1-5; the match to TRBD1 covers 7 bases. The V gene's germline CDR1 is SGHAT and CDR2 FQNNGV. The CDR3 sequence is 14 residues long. This chain's CDR3 is CVSSLTGVGQPQHF. CDR3 nucleotides: TGTGTCAGCAGCTTAACAGGGGTAGGGCAGCCCCAGCATTTT.

This clonotype was recorded many times. The rearrangement links TRBV7-9 to TRBJ2-5; tentative D call: TRBD2 (5 bases). With 4 bases removed from V and 3 bases from J, the gap between germline ends came to 15 bases. The CDR3 is 15 residues long. Germline loops: CDR1 SEHNR, CDR2 FQNEAQ (reference sequence). CDR3 DNA: TGTGCCAGCAGCTACCTTTTTGGGAGCAAAGAGACCCAGTACTTC. This encodes CASSYLFGSKETQYF.

This clonotype has a count of ten or more. The CDR3 DNA reads TGCAGTGCTAGAGATTCCAGACACGTCTACAATGAGCAGTTCTTC. Protein sequence: CSARDSRHVYNEQFF. The chain is built from TRBV20-1 and TRBJ2-1; D is unresolved. This CDR3 has 15 amino acids. The V end lost 0 bases, the J end lost 3 bases, and 12 bases lay between the germline ends. Per the germline V gene, CDR1 is DFQATT and CDR2 is SNEGSKA (reference sequence).

The chain combines TRBV29-1 with TRBJ2-1; 11 nucleotides line up with TRBD2. The germline CDR1 and CDR2 sequences are SQVTM and ANQGSEA. The CDR3 extends over 19 amino acids. Germline trimming cut 5 bases from V and 0 bases from J; bases unmatched to any gene: 15. The CDR3 reads CSVTPGTRGLADSYNEQFF. The CDR3 DNA reads TGCAGCGTTACGCCCGGGACGAGGGGACTAGCGGACTCCTACAATGAGCAGTTCTTC.

The table lists this clonotype with a few counts. V and J are TRBV19 and TRBJ1-2; 7 positions match TRBD1. Germline-derived CDR1 and CDR2 are LNHDA and SQIVND (reference sequence). The CDR3 totals 15 residues. The V segment lost 3 bases and the J segment 7 bases; nucleotides outside the gene matches: 11. This chain's CDR3 is CASSIEDRRSGGYTF. CDR3 nucleotide sequence: TGTGCCAGTAGTATTGAGGACAGGCGAAGTGGTGGCTACACCTTC.

This clonotype was detected ten times or more. The chain couples TRBV5-1 to TRBJ1-1; TRBD1 matches at 11 bases. CDR3 length: 16 amino acids. The trim removed 6 bases at V and 7 bases at J, leaving 14 bases unmatched. Germline V gene lookup returns CDR1 SGHRS and CDR2 YFSETQ. CDR3 region: CASNTGQGASIGEAFF. In DNA form, the CDR3 reads TGCGCCAGCAATACTGGACAGGGGGCGAGTATCGGTGAAGCTTTCTTT. Using reference TRBV5-1 and TRBJ1-1 for the parts outside the CDR3, the full variable domain is KAGVTQTPRYLIKTRGQQVTLSCSPISGHRSVSWYQQTPGQGLQFLFEYFSETQRNKGNFPGRFSGRQFSNSRSEMNVSTLELGDSALYLCASNTGQGASIGEAFFGQGTRLTVV.

In this sample, this clonotype turned up many times. The genes are TRBV30 and TRBJ1-5, with 7 bases aligning to TRBD1. CDR1 GTSNPN and CDR2 SVGIG come from the germline V gene (reference sequence). Trimming removed 0 bases from V and 5 bases from J; junction bases left unmatched: 7. The CDR3 contains 15 residues. DNA for the CDR3: TGTGCCTGGAGTGTACCAGACAGGGACCATCAGCCCCAGCATTTT. Residues: CAWSVPDRDHQPQHF.

The chain uses TRBV30 and TRBJ2-2; tentatively, D is TRBD1 (7 bases). In germline, CDR1 is GTSNPN, CDR2 SVGIG (reference sequence). CDR3 length: 16 residues. Trimming took 0 bases from V and 1 from J, leaving 12 bases between them. CDR3 loop: CAWSVGGTVNTGELFF. For the CDR3, the DNA is TGTGCCTGGAGTGTAGGGGGGACAGTGAACACCGGGGAGCTGTTTTTT.

The rearrangement joins TRBV5-8 to TRBJ2-1; TRBD2 aligns across 9 bases. Germline CDR1 reads SGHTS; CDR2 reads YDEGEE. V lost 3 bases, J lost 6 bases, and 13 bases stayed unmatched. The CDR3 has 17 residues. This CDR3 is CASSWTGTSQGGNEQFF. The CDR3 DNA reads TGTGCCAGCAGCTGGACGGGGACTAGCCAAGGTGGCAATGAGCAGTTCTTC.

To note about this clonotype: The conserved phenylalanine or tryptophan normally closing the CDR3 is absent here, so this likely arose from a read error. This rearrangement joins TRBV7-2 to TRBJ2-5, with 16 bases matching TRBD2. This CDR3 has 18 residues. From germline, CDR1 is SGHTA and CDR2 FQGNSA. CDR3 region: CGSSLLGTSGRARETQYV. DNA of the CDR3: TGTGGCAGCAGCTTACTGGGGACTAGCGGGAGGGCCAGAGAGACCCAGTACGTC.

The CDR3 here is CAGIREGYYGYTF. DNA for the CDR3: TGTGCCGGCATCCGAGAGGGGTACTATGGCTACACCTTC. The chain is built from TRBV28 and TRBJ1-2; a possible D gene is TRBD1 (5 bases). CDR1 MDHEN and CDR2 SYDVKM come from the germline V gene. The CDR3 has 13 residues. Trimming pared 11 bases from V and 3 bases from J, leaving 16 bases between.

This chain connects TRBV10-3 to TRBJ1-2; TRBD1 matches at 9 bases. CDR3 size: 15 residues. Germline V lookup: CDR1 ENHRY, CDR2 SYGVKD. V lost 6 bases to trimming and J lost 4 bases; unmatched junction nucleotides: 9. CDR3 sequence: CAIRSGTGRLYGYTF. The CDR3 DNA reads as TGTGCCATCAGATCCGGGACAGGGCGGCTCTATGGCTACACCTTC.

There are many counts of this clonotype. The rearrangement links TRBV9 to TRBJ1-1, with 8 bases fitting TRBD1. CDR1 and CDR2 from the germline V gene are SGDLS and YYNGEE. Losses at the gene ends were 2 bases for V and 3 bases for J; bases not matched to a gene: 9. CDR3 length: 16 amino acids. The CDR3, as DNA: TGTGCCAGCAGCGTGGACAGGGAAATCGGGTACACTGAAGCTTTCTTT. Residues: CASSVDREIGYTEAFF.

The chain employs TRBV28 and TRBJ1-3; D call uncertain. V lost 5 bases to trimming and J lost 0 bases, with 11 bases between them. Germline V gives CDR1 MDHEN, CDR2 SYDVKM. The CDR3 covers 15 residues. DNA for the CDR3: TGTGCCAGCAGTCCGCGCGAACACTCTGGAAACACCATATATTTT. This translates into CASSPREHSGNTIYF.

The table lists this clonotype with many counts. CDR3: CASSLSAGVNNEQFF. The CDR3 DNA follows: TGTGCCAGCAGCTTGAGTGCGGGGGTGAACAATGAGCAGTTCTTC. The chain uses TRBV7-2 and TRBJ2-1, with 7 positions matching TRBD2. The CDR3 sequence is 15 residues long. J gave up 5 bases and V 3 bases, and 7 bases lay outside the gene matches. The germline V gene encodes CDR1 SGHTA and CDR2 FQGNSA.

This clonotype was seen repeatedly, ten times or more. The chain recombines TRBV7-9 with TRBJ2-1; TRBD2 aligns across 8 bases. Trimming removed 0 bases from V and 6 bases from J; junction bases left unmatched: 7. Germline V gene lookup returns CDR1 SEHNR and CDR2 FQNEAQ (reference sequence). The CDR3 runs to 16 residues. CDR3 sequence: CASSLAGSGSFNEQFF. In DNA form, the CDR3 reads TGTGCCAGCAGCTTAGCGGGGAGCGGGAGTTTCAATGAGCAGTTCTTC.

This clonotype was recorded at least ten times. The rearrangement uses TRBV2 and TRBJ2-7; 7 positions agree with TRBD2. The CDR3 length is 14 residues. The trim removed 7 bases at V and 0 bases at J, leaving 6 bases unmatched. Germline V gene lookup returns CDR1 SNHLY and CDR2 FYNNEI. CDR3 DNA sequence: TGTGCCAGCACTAGCGGTTCAAGCTCCTACGAGCAGTACTTC. It yields the protein CASTSGSSSYEQYF.

This clonotype was counted at least ten times. The chain links TRBV28 to TRBJ2-7; 9 nucleotides agree with TRBD1. The germline gives CDR1 MDHEN, CDR2 SYDVKM. Unmatched junction bases numbered 11, after V lost 7 bases and J lost 7 bases. CDR3 length equals 14 residues. CDR3 residues: CASTITGGGWEQYF. Here the CDR3 DNA reads TGTGCCAGCACCATCACAGGGGGCGGCTGGGAGCAGTACTTC.

This clonotype was counted many times. The CDR3 DNA reads TGTGCCAGCAGGCTGAGGAACTTAAGCGAGACCCAGTACTTC. Translating gives CASRLRNLSETQYF. This chain connects TRBV28 to TRBJ2-5; D is unclear. The CDR3 runs to 14 residues. From germline, CDR1 is MDHEN and CDR2 SYDVKM. Trimming removed 6 bases from V and 5 bases from J, with 16 bases in between.

This clonotype was seen more than once but under ten times. The V gene is TRBV28, the J gene TRBJ2-1; 7 bases agree with TRBD2. Germline lookup yields CDR1 MDHEN and CDR2 SYDVKM. The CDR3 loop spans 15 amino acids. The ends lost 4 bases at V and 3 bases at J; junction bases unmatched: 6. In DNA, the CDR3 is TGTGCCAGCAGTTCCCCTAGCGGAGGCTACAATGAGCAGTTCTTC. It yields the protein CASSSPSGGYNEQFF.

This clonotype was picked up a small number of times. This chain links TRBV20-1 with TRBJ1-4; D is unresolved. Germline CDR1 is DFQATT and CDR2 is SNEGSKA (reference sequence). This CDR3 spans 13 amino acids. Trimming removed 3 bases at V and 8 bases at J, with 13 bases between. CDR3 nucleotide sequence: TGCAGTGCTAGGGGTGCTCAATGGGAAAAACTGTTTTTT. Its protein is CSARGAQWEKLFF.

V is TRBV19 and J is TRBJ2-5; 7 bases agree with TRBD1. Trimming at V came to 7 bases and at J to 0 bases, leaving 5 bases not matched to a gene. There are 14 residues in the CDR3. The germline V gene encodes CDR1 LNHDA and CDR2 SQIVND (reference sequence). CDR3: CASKITGDQETQYF. For the CDR3, the DNA is TGTGCCAGTAAAATCACAGGGGACCAAGAGACCCAGTACTTC.